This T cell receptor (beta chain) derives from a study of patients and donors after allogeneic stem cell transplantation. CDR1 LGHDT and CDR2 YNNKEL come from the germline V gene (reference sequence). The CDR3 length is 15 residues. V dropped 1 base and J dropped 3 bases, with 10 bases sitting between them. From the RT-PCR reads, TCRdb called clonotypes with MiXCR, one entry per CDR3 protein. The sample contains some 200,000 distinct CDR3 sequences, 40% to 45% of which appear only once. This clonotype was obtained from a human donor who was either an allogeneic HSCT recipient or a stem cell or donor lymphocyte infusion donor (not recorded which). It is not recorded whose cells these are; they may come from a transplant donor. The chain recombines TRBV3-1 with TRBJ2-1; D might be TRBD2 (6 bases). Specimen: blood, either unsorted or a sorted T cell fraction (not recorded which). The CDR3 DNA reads TGTGCCAGCAGCCAAGTACTAGCAGGCTACAATGAGCAGTTCTTC. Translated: CASSQVLAGYNEQFF.